Listed below are T cell receptor beta chains from one sample, sequenced in a study of human T cells and chemical hapten exposure. One entry per CDR3 protein, called by TCRdb with MiXCR from the RACE reads. The repertoire holds more than 250,000 distinct CDR3 sequences, with roughly 8.9% as singletons. The starting material was whole blood, obtained in connection with sensitization to the hapten diphenylcyclopropenone (DPC). These receptors originate from a woman between 40 and 50 years old with alopecia areata. Some clones in this sample may be carry-over from other donors' samples. Each CDR3 is given with its conserved first and last residue.

j_call v_call cdr3_aa
TRBJ2-1 TRBV6-2/TRBV6-3 CASSRLAGDVYNEQFF
TRBJ2-1 TRBV7-2 CASSSQGGSYNEQFF
TRBJ1-3 TRBV7-2 CASSLVDSGNTIYF
TRBJ2-1 TRBV12-3/TRBV12-4 CASSLRLAGLGEQFF
TRBJ2-5 TRBV6-5 CASSTTTGGGETQYF
TRBJ1-2 TRBV29-1 CSVGNRRQDPPLLGYGYTF
TRBJ2-1 TRBV20-1 CSASWGEVGNEQFF
TRBJ2-3 TRBV11-1 CASSLVVLRESADTQYF
TRBJ2-1 TRBV4-3 CASSQDLHSGPAYNEQFF
TRBJ2-1 TRBV13 CASSSGQPYNEQFF
TRBJ1-5 TRBV6-2/TRBV6-3 CASSQTGGQPQHF
TRBJ2-3 TRBV28 CASSLLAAIDTQYF
TRBJ2-3 TRBV7-2 CASSLDNSGYTQYF
TRBJ1-1 TRBV7-9 CASSPGQGRTEAFF
TRBJ1-2 TRBV7-9 CASSLDKWADPNYGYTF
TRBJ2-2 TRBV4-1 CASSHFSGKANTGELFF
TRBJ2-7 TRBV7-9 CASLGESSYEQYF
TRBJ2-7 TRBV7-2 CASSSGGLAGVYEQYF
TRBJ1-5 TRBV12-3/TRBV12-4 CASRRGTYQPQHF
TRBJ2-2 TRBV28 CASRRTSGRSGELFF
TRBJ2-2 TRBV6-2/TRBV6-3 CASSYVWLTGELFF
TRBJ2-6 TRBV14 CASSPGSNVLTF
TRBJ2-1 TRBV12-3/TRBV12-4 CASSTDKTSLKSYNEQFF
TRBJ2-7 TRBV9 CASSVASGTTYEQYF
TRBJ2-1 TRBV20-1 CSAREGGRASGRRYNEQFF
TRBJ1-1 TRBV7-9 CASSSWTGGIEAFF
TRBJ2-1 TRBV29-1 CSVAYNEQFF
TRBJ2-1 TRBV30 CAYASGLKYNEQFF
TRBJ2-7 TRBV20-1 CSAINLAGGVGEQYF
TRBJ1-3 TRBV12-3/TRBV12-4 CASSPTWGSSGNTIYF
TRBJ2-7 TRBV6-2/TRBV6-3 CASSSSETYEQYF
TRBJ2-3 TRBV5-5 CASSLTPDRDGYTQYF
TRBJ2-7 TRBV28 CASSTRQGMWYEQYF
TRBJ2-1 TRBV7-2 CASRSGTSGSHEQFF
TRBJ2-4 TRBV12-3/TRBV12-4 CASSLALAGGRNIQYF
TRBJ1-4 TRBV21-1 CASSKGGGLLNEKLFF
TRBJ2-2 TRBV12-3/TRBV12-4 CASSFPASSTGELFF
TRBJ2-6 TRBV6-5 CASSGGHRAISGANVLTF
TRBJ2-3 TRBV28 CASSLSGAASTDTQYF
TRBJ2-1 TRBV11-1 CASSLQENEQFF
TRBJ2-3 TRBV5-1 CASSPMGTGRVDTQYF
TRBJ2-1 TRBV20-1 CSARDLYSESYNEQFF
TRBJ2-7 TRBV7-2 CASSTRPSITYEQYF
TRBJ2-2 TRBV20-1 CSARIGLAYGELFF
TRBJ1-5 TRBV29-1 CSATRGGDQPQHF
TRBJ2-3 TRBV5-1 CASKPGISTDTQYF
TRBJ1-6 TRBV18 CASSPREGVSVMRSPLHF
TRBJ2-1 TRBV12-3/TRBV12-4 CASSRLAGLGDEQFF
TRBJ2-1 TRBV9 CASSVVGTGEQFF
TRBJ2-7 TRBV28 CASSLEGAQSYEQYF
TRBJ1-2 TRBV4-1 CASSQGIGPSYGYTF
TRBJ2-2 TRBV11-1 CASRLDRGKTGELFF
TRBJ1-1 TRBV20-1 CSAHGPVFGAWTEAFF
TRBJ2-1 TRBV28 CASSPHPGTSGRAEFF
TRBJ1-2 TRBV7-9 CASSLGGNYGYTF
TRBJ2-1 TRBV20-1 CSASLGGSSYNEQFF
TRBJ1-4 TRBV7-2 CASSPSQATNEKLFF